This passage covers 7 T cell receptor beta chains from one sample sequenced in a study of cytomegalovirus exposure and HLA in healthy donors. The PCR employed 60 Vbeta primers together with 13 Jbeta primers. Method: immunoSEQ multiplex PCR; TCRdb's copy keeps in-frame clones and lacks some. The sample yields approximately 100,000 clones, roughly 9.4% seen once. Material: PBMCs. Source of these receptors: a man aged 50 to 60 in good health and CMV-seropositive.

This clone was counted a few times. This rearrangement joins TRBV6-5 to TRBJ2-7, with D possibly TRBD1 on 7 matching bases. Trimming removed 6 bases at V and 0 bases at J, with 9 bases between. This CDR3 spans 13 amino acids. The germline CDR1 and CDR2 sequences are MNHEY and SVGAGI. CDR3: CASRRDSSYEQYF. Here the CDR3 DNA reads TGTGCCAGCAGGCGGGACAGCTCCTACGAGCAGTACTTC.

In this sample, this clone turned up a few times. The DNA of the CDR3 is TGTGCCAGCTCACCAGCGGACAGGGCTAGGGGCTACACCTTC. Translating gives CASSPADRARGYTF. The chain carries TRBV18 and TRBJ1-2, with 8 bases matching TRBD1. Germline trimming cut 2 bases from V and 8 bases from J; bases unmatched to any gene: 7. Germline V gives CDR1 KGHSH, CDR2 LQKENI. The CDR3 contains 14 residues.

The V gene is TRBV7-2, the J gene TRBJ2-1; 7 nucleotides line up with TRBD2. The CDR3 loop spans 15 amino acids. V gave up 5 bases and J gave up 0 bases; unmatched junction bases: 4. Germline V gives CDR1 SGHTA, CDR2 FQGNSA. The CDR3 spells CASSLSGVSYNEQFF. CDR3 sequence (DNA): TGTGCCAGCAGCCTGAGCGGGGTCTCCTACAATGAGCAGTTCTTC.

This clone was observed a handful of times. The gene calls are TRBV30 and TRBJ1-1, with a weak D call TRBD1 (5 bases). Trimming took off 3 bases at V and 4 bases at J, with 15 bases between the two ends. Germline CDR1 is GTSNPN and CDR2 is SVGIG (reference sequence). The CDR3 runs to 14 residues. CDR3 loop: CAWSVTGGSTEAFF. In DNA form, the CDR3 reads TGTGCCTGGAGCGTGACGGGGGGGAGCACTGAAGCTTTCTTT.

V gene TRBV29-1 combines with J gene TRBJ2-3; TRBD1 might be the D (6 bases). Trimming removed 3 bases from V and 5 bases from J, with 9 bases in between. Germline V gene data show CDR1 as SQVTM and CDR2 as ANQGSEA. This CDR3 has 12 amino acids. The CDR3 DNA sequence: TGCAGCGTTGAGCGAGGGGGAGATACGCAGTATTTT. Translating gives CSVERGGDTQYF.

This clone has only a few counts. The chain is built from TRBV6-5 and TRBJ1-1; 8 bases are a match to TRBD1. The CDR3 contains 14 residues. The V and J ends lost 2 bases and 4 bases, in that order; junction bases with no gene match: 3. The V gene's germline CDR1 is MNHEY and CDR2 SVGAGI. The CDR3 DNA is TGTGCCAGCAGTTACCAGGGGGCTGGCACTGAAGCTTTCTTT. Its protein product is CASSYQGAGTEAFF.

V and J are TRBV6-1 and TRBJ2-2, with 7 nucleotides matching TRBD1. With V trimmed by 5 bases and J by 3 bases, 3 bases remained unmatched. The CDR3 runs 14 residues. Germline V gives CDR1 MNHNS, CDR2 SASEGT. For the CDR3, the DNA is TGTGCCAGCAGTTCAGGGGGAGACACCGGGGAGCTGTTTTTT. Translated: CASSSGGDTGELFF.